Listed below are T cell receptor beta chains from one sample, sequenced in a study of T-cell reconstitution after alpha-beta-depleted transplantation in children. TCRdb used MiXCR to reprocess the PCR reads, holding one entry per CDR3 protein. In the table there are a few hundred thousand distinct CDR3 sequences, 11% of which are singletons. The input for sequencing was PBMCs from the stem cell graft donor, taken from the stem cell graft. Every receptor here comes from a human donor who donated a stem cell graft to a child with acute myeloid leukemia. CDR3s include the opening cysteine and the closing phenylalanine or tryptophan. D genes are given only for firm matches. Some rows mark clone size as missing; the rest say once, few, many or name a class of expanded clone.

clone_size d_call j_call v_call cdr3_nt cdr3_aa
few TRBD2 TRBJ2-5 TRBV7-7 TGTGCTAGCAGCTTAGGGGGACTAGCGGGACGAGAGACCCAGTACTTC CASSLGGLAGRETQYF
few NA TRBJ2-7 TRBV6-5 TGTGCCAGCAGTTACTGCCGACGTTGGGGTTGGTGCGAGCAGTACTTC CASSYCRRWGWCEQYF
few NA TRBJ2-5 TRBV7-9 TGTGCCAGCAGCCTCAAGCTGGAGACCCAGTACTTC CASSLKLETQYF
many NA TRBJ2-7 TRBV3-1 TGTGCCAGCAGCCAATTCAGGTCCGGGGGCGAGCAGTACTTC CASSQFRSGGEQYF
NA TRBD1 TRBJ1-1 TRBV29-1 TGCAGCGTCGGAGGACAGGGCCTTGAAGCTTTCTTT CSVGGQGLEAFF
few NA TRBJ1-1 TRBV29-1 TGCAGCGTTGAACTCACGAACACTGAAGCTTTCTTT CSVELTNTEAFF
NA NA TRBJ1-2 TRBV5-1 TGCGCCAGCAGCATAACAGGGAGCCATGGCTACACCTTC CASSITGSHGYTF
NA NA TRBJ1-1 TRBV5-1 TGCGCCAGCAGAGAAAAAAGGAGTACTGAAGCTTTCTTT CASREKRSTEAFF
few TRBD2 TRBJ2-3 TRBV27 TGTGCCAGCAGTTTATTCGGCGGGGGGGCGTCAGATACGCAGTATTTT CASSLFGGGASDTQYF
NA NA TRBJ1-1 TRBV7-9 TGTGCCAGCAGTAAAGGGGGTCCTGAAGCTTTCTTT CASSKGGPEAFF
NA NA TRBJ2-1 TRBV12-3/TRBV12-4 TGTGCCAGCAGTTTTTCCCCACGACTGCGGTTCTTC CASSFSPRLRFF
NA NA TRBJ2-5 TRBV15 TGTGCCACCAGCGGAGGACGGTACCCAGAGACCCAGTACTTC CATSGGRYPETQYF
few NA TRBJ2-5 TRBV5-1 TGCGCCAGCAGCTTGGTGACGGGGGAGACCCAGTACTTC CASSLVTGETQYF